This passage covers 22 T cell receptor beta chains from one sample sequenced in a study of early T cells in non-severe SARS-CoV-2 infection. TCRdb passed the 5' RACE reads through MiXCR, listing each CDR3 protein once. The sample records around 63,000 distinct CDR3 sequences, 9% to 10% being singletons. The source material was whole blood, sampled at baseline. These receptors were collected from an adult who was a healthcare worker with PCR-confirmed SARS-CoV-2 infection or an uninfected control (not recorded which).

On this clonotype: A much larger clone lies a single base off, so this may be a read error. The chain couples TRBV19 to TRBJ2-7; D might be TRBD2 (6 bases). Between the trimmed V and J ends, which lost 5 bases and 3 bases, there was a span of 17 bases. The length of the CDR3 is 15 residues. CDR1 LNHDA and CDR2 SQIVND come from the germline V gene (reference sequence). CDR3 nucleotide sequence: TGTGCCAGTAGTCTACAGGCGGGACCCTACTACGAGCAGTACTTC. Its translation: CASSLQAGPYYEQYF.

The chain carries TRBV6-5 and TRBJ2-4; no firm D call. Trimming removed 8 bases from V and 8 bases from J, with 13 bases in between. Germline CDR1 reads MNHEY; CDR2 reads SVGAGI. This CDR3 spans 12 amino acids. In nucleotides, the CDR3 is TGTGCCAGCGGCACCAGCACGGACATTCAGTACTTC. Residues: CASGTSTDIQYF.

The chain is built from TRBV11-2 and TRBJ1-3; no firm D call. The CDR3 has 17 amino acids. Trimming took off 0 bases at V and 0 bases at J, with 12 bases between the two ends. Per germline, CDR1 SGHAT and CDR2 FQNNGV. CDR3 protein: CASSLDRWARSGNTIYF. As DNA, the CDR3 is TGTGCCAGCAGCTTAGATCGGTGGGCGCGCTCTGGAAACACCATATATTTT.

This chain links TRBV5-1 with TRBJ2-3, with D perhaps TRBD1 (6 bases). Between the trimmed V and J ends, which lost 4 bases and 2 bases, there was a span of 14 bases. This CDR3 region has 15 residues. The germline V gene encodes CDR1 SGHRS and CDR2 YFSETQ. CDR3 region: CASSPRQGNTDTQYF. CDR3 sequence (DNA): TGCGCCAGCAGCCCCCGCCAGGGGAACACAGATACGCAGTATTTT.

This clonotype was counted many times. This rearrangement joins TRBV30 to TRBJ1-2; no firm D call. The germline V and J ends were trimmed by 4 bases and 4 bases, with 13 bases remaining between them. CDR3 length equals 13 residues. From germline, CDR1 is GTSNPN and CDR2 SVGIG (reference sequence). Here the CDR3 reads CAWMGAGGYGYTF. The CDR3 region has the DNA TGTGCCTGGATGGGAGCCGGCGGCTATGGCTACACCTTC.

The table lists this clonotype with many counts. The chain recombines TRBV7-2 with TRBJ1-5, with D perhaps TRBD1 (6 bases). V was cut by 4 bases and J by 7 bases, with 11 bases left in between. The CDR3 contains 13 residues. The germline CDR1 and CDR2 sequences are SGHTA and FQGNSA. DNA for the CDR3: TGTGCCAGCAGCTCCCAAGGGGGGCAGCCCCAGCATTTT. Translation: CASSSQGGQPQHF.

Many counts were recorded for this clonotype. This chain connects TRBV4-3 to TRBJ1-6; unclear D gene. Germline V gives CDR1 LGHNA, CDR2 YSLEER. CDR3 length equals 15 residues. Trimming cost V 4 bases and J 1 base, with 8 bases left between them. CDR3 in amino acids: CASSPDGSYNSPLHF. The CDR3 nucleotides read TGCGCCAGCAGCCCCGACGGTTCCTATAATTCACCCCTCCACTTT.

The V call is TRBV19, the J call TRBJ2-3, with a tentative D call TRBD2 (5 bases). The CDR3 covers 15 residues. The V gene's germline CDR1 is LNHDA and CDR2 SQIVND (reference sequence). Trimming pared 5 bases from V and 7 bases from J, leaving 19 bases between. The CDR3 here is CASSYSGKAQNTQYF. DNA of the CDR3: TGTGCCAGTAGTTACTCGGGGAAAGCACAGAATACGCAGTATTTT.

This clonotype appeared a few times. V is TRBV29-1 and J is TRBJ2-4; D is perhaps TRBD2 (6 bases). Germline CDR1 is SQVTM and CDR2 is ANQGSEA. The CDR3 has 12 residues. V was shortened by 7 bases and J by 5 bases, with 12 bases between the two germline ends. Here the CDR3 reads CSGITSQNIQYF. The CDR3 DNA sequence: TGCAGCGGTATCACTAGCCAAAACATTCAGTACTTC.

The chain couples TRBV6-2 or TRBV6-3 to TRBJ2-1; D might be TRBD1 (6 bases). The CDR3 runs 16 residues. Per germline, CDR1 MNHEY and CDR2 SVGEGT. Deletions cut 6 bases from V and 0 bases from J, with 15 bases between. The CDR3 region has the DNA TGTGCCAGCAGGCCAACCCGGGACATCTCCTACAATGAGCAGTTCTTC. Protein product: CASRPTRDISYNEQFF.

In this sample, this clonotype turned up a few times. The chain carries TRBV3-1 and TRBJ2-1; 10 bases map to TRBD2. The germline gives CDR1 LGHDT, CDR2 YNNKEL (reference sequence). Trimming took 0 bases from V and 9 from J; bases not matched to a gene: 17. The CDR3 contains 19 residues. The CDR3 DNA sequence: TGTGCCAGCAGCCAAGATCTTCCTAGCGGGAGATTCTTAGGCGGTGAGCAGTTCTTC. It is translated as CASSQDLPSGRFLGGEQFF.

This clonotype was seen ten or more times. The CDR3 nucleotides are TGTGCCAGCTGGAGGACGGGTGGGGAGAACACCATATATTTT. Residues: CASWRTGGENTIYF. This sequence joins TRBV27 and TRBJ1-3, with D unresolved. Trimming removed 8 bases from V and 7 bases from J, with 18 bases in between. The germline CDR1 and CDR2 sequences are MNHEY and SMNVEV (reference sequence). CDR3 length: 14 residues.

The rearrangement joins TRBV28 to TRBJ2-7; D might be TRBD1 (5 bases). CDR1 MDHEN and CDR2 SYDVKM come from the germline V gene. The CDR3 covers 14 residues. Trimming pared 5 bases from V and 5 bases from J, leaving 16 bases between. CDR3: CASSQSQGNDEQYF. The CDR3 DNA reads as TGTGCCAGCAGTCAAAGTCAGGGTAATGACGAGCAGTACTTC.

The chain joins TRBV11-2 to TRBJ2-5; D not certain. Deletions cut 1 base from V and 3 bases from J, with 9 bases between. The CDR3 is made up of 14 amino acids. Germline V gives CDR1 SGHAT, CDR2 FQNNGV. The CDR3 region has the DNA TGTGCCAGCAGCTTAGCCTCGCAGAAAGAGACCCAGTACTTC. This sequence encodes CASSLASQKETQYF.

Ten or more counts support this clonotype. This chain connects TRBV4-1 to TRBJ2-2; D not resolved. Germline loops: CDR1 MGHRA, CDR2 YSYEKL. The CDR3 runs to 15 residues. Trimming left V 1 base short and J 4 bases short, with 10 bases between. CDR3: CASSQVDILTGELFF. The DNA for the CDR3 is TGCGCCAGCAGCCAAGTGGATATACTCACCGGGGAGCTGTTTTTT.

This chain joins TRBV20-1 and TRBJ1-6; 8 nucleotides match TRBD1. Looked up from germline, CDR1 is DFQATT and CDR2 is SNEGSKA (reference sequence). J gave up 8 bases and V 3 bases, and 9 bases lay outside the gene matches. This CDR3 is 15 amino acids long. The CDR3 spells CSASLGQGWDSPLHF. The CDR3 coding sequence is TGCAGTGCTAGCCTTGGACAGGGTTGGGATTCACCCCTCCACTTT.

This chain uses TRBV13 with TRBJ1-2; 7 nucleotides align to TRBD1. The CDR3 is made up of 15 amino acids. CDR1 is PRHDT, CDR2 FYEKMQ, per germline (reference sequence). V was pared by 4 bases and J by 3 bases, with 8 bases of the junction left unmatched. In nucleotides, the CDR3 is TGTGCCAGCAGCTCTCCCCAGGGGGAAGACTATGGCTACACCTTC. Translated, it gives CASSSPQGEDYGYTF. Combining the CDR3 with reference TRBV13 and TRBJ1-2 gives the whole variable domain AAGVIQSPRHLIKEKRETATLKCYPIPRHDTVYWYQQGPGQDPQFLISFYEKMQSDKGSIPDRFSAQQFSDYHSELNMSSLELGDSALYFCASSSPQGEDYGYTFGSGTRLTVV.

This clonotype appeared a few times. DNA for the CDR3: TGTGCCAGCAGACACTCTGGGGCCAACGTCCTGACTTTC. It translates to CASRHSGANVLTF. The J gene is TRBJ2-6, the V gene TRBV12-3 or TRBV12-4; D remains ambiguous. The CDR3 runs 13 residues. The V and J ends lost 6 bases and 0 bases respectively, with 3 bases between them.

V and J are TRBV30 and TRBJ2-7, with a tentative D call TRBD2 (6 bases). V gave up 2 bases and J gave up 6 bases, with 20 bases separating them. The CDR3 totals 15 residues. Germline CDR1 reads GTSNPN; CDR2 reads SVGIG (reference sequence). The CDR3, as DNA: TGTGCCTGGAGTCCCAGAAGGCACAACGGGGGCGAGCAGTACTTC. It yields the protein CAWSPRRHNGGEQYF.

This clonotype was seen many times. This chain links TRBV6-6 with TRBJ2-7; D possibly corresponds to TRBD2 (5 bases). V dropped 2 bases and J dropped 2 bases, with 16 bases sitting between them. The CDR3 sequence is 16 residues long. From germline, CDR1 is MNHNY and CDR2 SVGAGI (reference sequence). CDR3 amino acids: CASSYLAGLRPYEQYF. CDR3 DNA sequence: TGTGCCAGCAGTTACCTGGCGGGCCTACGGCCCTACGAGCAGTACTTC.

This clonotype was recorded at least ten times. The chain has TRBV7-9 and TRBJ2-3; unclear D gene. This CDR3 region has 12 residues. CDR1 SEHNR and CDR2 FQNEAQ come from the germline V gene (reference sequence). V lost 4 bases, J lost 2 bases, and 4 bases lay in between. The CDR3 nucleotides read TGTGCCAGCAGCTCAGCCACAGATACGCAGTATTTT. Amino acid sequence: CASSSATDTQYF.

This chain links TRBV20-1 with TRBJ1-2, with D possibly matching TRBD1 (5 bases). Germline V CDR1 and CDR2: DFQATT, SNEGSKA (reference sequence). This CDR3 comprises 16 residues. The V gene lost 0 bases and the J gene lost 4 bases, with 18 bases spanning the gap. This CDR3 reads CSARDLLGSGSYGYTF. CDR3 nucleotides: TGCAGTGCTAGAGATCTTTTGGGGTCAGGGAGCTATGGCTACACCTTC.